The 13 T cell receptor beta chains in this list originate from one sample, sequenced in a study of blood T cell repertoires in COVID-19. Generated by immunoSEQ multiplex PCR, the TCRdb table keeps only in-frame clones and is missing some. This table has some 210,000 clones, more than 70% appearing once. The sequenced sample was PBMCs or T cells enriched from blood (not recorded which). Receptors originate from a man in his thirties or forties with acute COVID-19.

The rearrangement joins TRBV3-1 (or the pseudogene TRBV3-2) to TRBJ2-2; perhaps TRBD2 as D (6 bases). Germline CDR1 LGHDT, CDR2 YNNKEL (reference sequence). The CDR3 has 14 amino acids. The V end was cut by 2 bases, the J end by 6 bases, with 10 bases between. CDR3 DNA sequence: TGTGCCAGCAGCCAAAGGGGCGGGGCCGGGGAGCTGTTTTTT. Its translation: CASSQRGGAGELFF.

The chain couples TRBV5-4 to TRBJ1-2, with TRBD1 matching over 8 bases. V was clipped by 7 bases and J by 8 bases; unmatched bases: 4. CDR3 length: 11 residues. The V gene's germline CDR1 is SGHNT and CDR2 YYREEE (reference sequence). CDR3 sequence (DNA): TGTGCCAGCTATGGACAGGGCGGCTACACCTTC. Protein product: CASYGQGGYTF.

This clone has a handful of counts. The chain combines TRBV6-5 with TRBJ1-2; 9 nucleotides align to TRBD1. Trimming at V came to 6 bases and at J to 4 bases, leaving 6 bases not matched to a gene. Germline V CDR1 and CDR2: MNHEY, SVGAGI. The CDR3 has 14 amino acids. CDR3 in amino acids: CASSAQGAFYGYTF. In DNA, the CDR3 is TGTGCCAGCAGCGCACAGGGGGCTTTCTATGGCTACACCTTC.

The CDR3 spells CASSTQGEIGELFF. CDR3 in DNA: TGCGCCAGCAGTACCCAGGGGGAGATCGGGGAGCTGTTTTTT. The chain carries TRBV10-2 and TRBJ2-2, with 7 bases matching TRBD1. CDR1 is WSHSY, CDR2 SAAADI, per germline. The CDR3 is 14 amino acids. V was pared by 5 bases and J by 7 bases, with 7 bases of the junction left unmatched.

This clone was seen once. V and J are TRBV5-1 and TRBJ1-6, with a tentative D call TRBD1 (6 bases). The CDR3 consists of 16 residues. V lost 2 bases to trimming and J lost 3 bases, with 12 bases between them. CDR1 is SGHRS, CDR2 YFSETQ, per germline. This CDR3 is CASSFEQGYYNSPLHF. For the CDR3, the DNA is TGCGCCAGCAGCTTTGAGCAGGGGTACTATAATTCACCCCTCCACTTT.

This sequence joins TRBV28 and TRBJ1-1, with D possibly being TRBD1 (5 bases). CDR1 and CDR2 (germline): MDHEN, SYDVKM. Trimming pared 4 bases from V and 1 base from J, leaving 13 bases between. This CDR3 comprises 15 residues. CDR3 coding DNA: TGTGCCAGCAGTTCGGGGGATGCGAGGAACACTGAAGCTTTCTTT. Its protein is CASSSGDARNTEAFF.

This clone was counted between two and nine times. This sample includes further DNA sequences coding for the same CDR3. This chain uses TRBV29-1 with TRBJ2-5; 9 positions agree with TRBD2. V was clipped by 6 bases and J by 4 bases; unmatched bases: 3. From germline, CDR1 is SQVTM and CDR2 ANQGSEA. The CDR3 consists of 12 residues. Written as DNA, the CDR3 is TGCAGCGTGGCGGGGGGGCCAGAGACCCAGTACTTC. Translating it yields CSVAGGPETQYF.

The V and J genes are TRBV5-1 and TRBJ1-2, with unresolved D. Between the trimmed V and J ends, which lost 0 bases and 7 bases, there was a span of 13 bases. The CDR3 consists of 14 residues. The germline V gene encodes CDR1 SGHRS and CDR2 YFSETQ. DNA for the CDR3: TGCGCCAGCAGCTTGGCCGGGGAGGGCGTTGGCTACACCTTC. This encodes CASSLAGEGVGYTF.

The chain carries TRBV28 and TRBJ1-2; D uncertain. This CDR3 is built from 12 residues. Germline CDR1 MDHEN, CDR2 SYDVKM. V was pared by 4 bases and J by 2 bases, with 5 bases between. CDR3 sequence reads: CASSSQNYGYTF. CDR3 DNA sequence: TGTGCCAGCAGTTCCCAGAACTATGGCTACACCTTC.

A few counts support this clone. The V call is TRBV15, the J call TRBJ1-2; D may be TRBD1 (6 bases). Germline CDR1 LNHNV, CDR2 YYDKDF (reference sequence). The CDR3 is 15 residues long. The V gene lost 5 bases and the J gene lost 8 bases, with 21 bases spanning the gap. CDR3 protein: CATSFEGGASRGYTF. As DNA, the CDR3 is TGTGCCACCAGCTTCGAAGGGGGGGCTAGCCGGGGCTACACCTTC.

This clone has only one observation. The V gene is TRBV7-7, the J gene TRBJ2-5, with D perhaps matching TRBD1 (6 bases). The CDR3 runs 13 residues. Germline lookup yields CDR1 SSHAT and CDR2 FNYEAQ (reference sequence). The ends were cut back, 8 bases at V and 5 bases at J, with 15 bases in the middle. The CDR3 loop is CASATQGHETQYF. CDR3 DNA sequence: TGTGCCAGCGCCACCCAGGGGCACGAGACCCAGTACTTC.

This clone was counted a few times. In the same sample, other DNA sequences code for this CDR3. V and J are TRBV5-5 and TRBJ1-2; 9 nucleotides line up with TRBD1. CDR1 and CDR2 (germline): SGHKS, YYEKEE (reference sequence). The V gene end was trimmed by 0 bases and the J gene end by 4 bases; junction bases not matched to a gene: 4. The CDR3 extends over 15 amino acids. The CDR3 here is CASSLGDRVVYGYTF. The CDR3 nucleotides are TGTGCCAGCAGCTTGGGGGACAGGGTGGTCTATGGCTACACCTTC.

The chain's CDR3 is CASSQTMGATNEKLFF. CDR3 coding DNA: TGCGCCAGCAGCCAGACAATGGGAGCAACTAATGAAAAACTGTTTTTT. V and J are TRBV4-1 and TRBJ1-4; D remains ambiguous. V shed 3 bases and J shed 0 bases, with 11 bases lying between them. Per the germline V gene, CDR1 is MGHRA and CDR2 is YSYEKL. This CDR3 contains 16 residues.